Below, 29 T cell receptor beta chains from the same sample are listed, as sequenced in a study of blood T cell repertoires in COVID-19. Generated by immunoSEQ multiplex PCR, the TCRdb table keeps only in-frame clones and is missing some. The table shows 350,000 to 450,000 clones, with more than 70% occurring only once. What was sequenced was PBMCs or T cells enriched from blood (not recorded which). Receptors originate from a woman aged 18-29 years who had been exposed to COVID-19.

The chain is built from TRBV5-1 and TRBJ2-7; 11 positions agree with TRBD2. The CDR3 is 18 residues long. Trimming at V came to 0 bases and at J to 1 base, leaving 9 bases not matched to a gene. Per germline, CDR1 SGHRS and CDR2 YFSETQ. The CDR3 region is CASSLGPVGTSGSYEQYF. As DNA, the CDR3 is TGCGCCAGCAGCTTGGGGCCGGTAGGGACTAGCGGTTCCTACGAGCAGTACTTC.

The CDR3 sequence: CASSLATGTSVWNEQFF. The CDR3 DNA reads TGTGCCAGCAGTTTAGCGACCGGGACAAGCGTTTGGAATGAGCAGTTCTTC. This chain connects TRBV28 to TRBJ2-1, with a weak D call TRBD1 (6 bases). The CDR3 has 17 amino acids. The germline CDR1 and CDR2 sequences are MDHEN and SYDVKM. Trimming cost V 2 bases and J 7 bases, with 21 bases left between them.

CDR3 region: CASRGAPSGRGNEQFF. CDR3 sequence (DNA): TGCGCCAGCAGGGGAGCTCCTAGCGGGAGGGGGAATGAGCAGTTCTTC. J is TRBJ2-1 and V is TRBV4-1; 12 bases line up with TRBD2. This CDR3 spans 16 amino acids. The J segment lost 7 bases and the V segment lost 6 bases, leaving 10 bases of the junction unmatched. The V gene's germline CDR1 is MGHRA and CDR2 YSYEKL.

The V and J genes are TRBV7-2 and TRBJ2-7; D is perhaps TRBD2 (5 bases). Per the germline V gene, CDR1 is SGHTA and CDR2 is FQGNSA. V lost 2 bases and J 5 bases, leaving 13 bases between the germline ends. CDR3 length equals 14 residues. CDR3 loop: CASSLLREVNEQYF. In DNA form, the CDR3 reads TGTGCCAGCAGCTTATTACGGGAAGTGAACGAGCAGTACTTC.

This rearrangement joins TRBV28 to TRBJ1-2, with 9 nucleotides matching TRBD1. The CDR3 is made up of 13 amino acids. The ends lost 6 bases at V and 8 bases at J; junction bases unmatched: 7. Germline V gene lookup returns CDR1 MDHEN and CDR2 SYDVKM. The CDR3 coding sequence is TGTGCCAGCAGACCGGACAGGGGCCGGGGCTACACCTTC. Encoded protein: CASRPDRGRGYTF.

The chain uses TRBV20-1 and TRBJ2-7; D possibly corresponds to TRBD2 (5 bases). Germline CDR1 reads DFQATT; CDR2 reads SNEGSKA (reference sequence). The length of the CDR3 is 10 residues. Trimming removed 6 bases at V and 7 bases at J, with 10 bases between. The CDR3 sequence is CSARTEEQYF. The CDR3 DNA sequence: TGCAGTGCGCGGACTGAGGAGCAGTACTTC.

V and J are TRBV5-3 and TRBJ2-7, with D possibly being TRBD2 (7 bases). TRBV5-3 is marked as an open reading frame, function uncertain. The CDR3 consists of 16 residues. V was trimmed by 0 bases and J by 2 bases, leaving 15 bases between them. CDR3 sequence reads: CARSLEGGPIPYEQYF. CDR3 DNA: TGTGCCAGAAGCTTGGAGGGGGGGCCAATCCCCTACGAGCAGTACTTC.

The chain recombines TRBV28 with TRBJ2-2; 11 nucleotides line up with TRBD2. CDR3 length equals 16 residues. With V trimmed by 6 bases and J by 2 bases, 5 bases remained unmatched. Germline-derived CDR1 and CDR2 are MDHEN and SYDVKM. This chain's CDR3 is CASSPGLADNTGELFF. In nucleotides, the CDR3 is TGTGCCAGCAGCCCGGGACTAGCGGACAACACCGGGGAGCTGTTTTTT.

The chain links TRBV19 to TRBJ2-7; possible D gene TRBD2, 5 bases. The CDR3 runs to 14 residues. Germline V gene data show CDR1 as LNHDA and CDR2 as SQIVND (reference sequence). The V gene lost 1 base and the J gene lost 8 bases, with 15 bases spanning the gap. The CDR3 region is CASSIGDSVDQQYF. CDR3 sequence (DNA): TGTGCCAGTAGTATAGGGGATAGCGTGGATCAGCAGTACTTC.

The rearrangement uses TRBV28 and TRBJ1-2, with TRBD1 identical over 7 bases. CDR1 and CDR2 from the germline V gene are MDHEN and SYDVKM. The CDR3 has 12 amino acids. J lost 12 bases, V lost 6 bases, and 10 bases had no gene match. In DNA, the CDR3 is TGTGCCAGCAGCATAATACAGGGGATACACACCTTC. It specifies CASSIIQGIHTF.

The chain joins TRBV24-1 to TRBJ1-2, with D perhaps matching TRBD1 (5 bases). There are 13 residues in the CDR3. Per germline, CDR1 KGHDR and CDR2 SFDVKD. V was clipped by 8 bases and J by 7 bases, with 16 bases between them. DNA of the CDR3: TGTGCCACCAACGCGGGGGAGGTTGGTGGCTACACCTTC. Protein sequence: CATNAGEVGGYTF.

V is TRBV7-2 and J is TRBJ2-1, with D unresolved. Germline assignment: CDR1 SGHTA and CDR2 FQGNSA. Trimming shortened V by 0 bases and J by 8 bases, and 17 bases separated the two germline ends. This CDR3 contains 16 residues. The CDR3 DNA reads TGTGCCAGCAGCTTAGCGTTACAGACCCCGATGGATGAGCAGTTCTTC. This gives the protein CASSLALQTPMDEQFF.

This clone has just one count. This chain joins TRBV11-3 and TRBJ1-1; maybe TRBD1 (5 bases). V was trimmed by 5 bases and J by 3 bases, leaving 10 bases between them. The germline CDR1 and CDR2 sequences are SGHNT and YENEEA. This CDR3 contains 13 residues. The CDR3 coding sequence is TGTGCCAGCAGCCGACAGTTATACACTGAAGCTTTCTTT. This sequence encodes CASSRQLYTEAFF.

Regarding this clone: Different DNA sequences within this sample yield the same CDR3. This chain uses TRBV18 with TRBJ1-4; D is undetermined. The CDR3 sequence is 14 residues long. In germline, CDR1 is KGHSH, CDR2 LQKENI. The V end was cut by 3 bases, the J end by 0 bases, with 5 bases between. In DNA, the CDR3 is TGTGCCAGCTCACCCGGGGCAACTAATGAAAAACTGTTTTTT. Protein: CASSPGATNEKLFF.

V is TRBV7-2 and J is TRBJ2-7; TRBD1 might be the D (5 bases). This CDR3 region has 14 residues. Trimming pared 1 base from V and 5 bases from J, leaving 12 bases between. Germline V gives CDR1 SGHTA, CDR2 FQGNSA. The CDR3 DNA reads TGTGCCAGCAGCTTAGGGATGGGGCTGCACGAGCAGTACTTC. The encoded protein is CASSLGMGLHEQYF.

This rearrangement joins TRBV14 to TRBJ1-3, with 9 bases that match TRBD1. CDR3 length: 17 amino acids. The V gene end was trimmed by 0 bases and the J gene end by 4 bases; junction bases not matched to a gene: 7. Germline V gene sequence: CDR1 SGHDN, CDR2 FVKESK. In DNA form, the CDR3 reads TGTGCCAGCAGCCAAGACCCACAGGGGGCCTACGGAAACACCATATATTTT. This translates into CASSQDPQGAYGNTIYF.

V and J are TRBV7-2 and TRBJ2-1; 12 bases line up with TRBD2. The CDR3 consists of 15 residues. J lost 6 bases, V lost 4 bases, and 4 bases had no gene match. CDR1 and CDR2 (germline): SGHTA, FQGNSA. Written as DNA, the CDR3 is TGTGCCAGCAGCTACATGGGACTAGCGGGCAATGAGCAGTTCTTC. Its translation: CASSYMGLAGNEQFF.

The rearrangement links TRBV27 to TRBJ2-1, with 7 positions matching TRBD2. Germline V gene lookup returns CDR1 MNHEY and CDR2 SMNVEV (reference sequence). The CDR3 has 16 residues. V gave up 5 bases and J gave up 0 bases; unmatched junction bases: 7. Here the CDR3 reads CASSKSGADSYNEQFF. In DNA, the CDR3 is TGTGCCAGCAGTAAGAGCGGGGCCGACTCCTACAATGAGCAGTTCTTC.

The chain recombines TRBV2 with TRBJ2-7; possible D gene TRBD2, 6 bases. CDR1 and CDR2 (germline): SNHLY, FYNNEI. V gave up 1 base and J gave up 2 bases, with 12 bases separating them. There are 15 residues in the CDR3. CDR3 DNA: TGTGCCAGCAGTGAAGACGTGGGCGGGACCTACGAGCAGTACTTC. It translates to CASSEDVGGTYEQYF.

To note about this clone: At the DNA level, this CDR3 is encoded by other sequences in the same sample as well. V and J are TRBV18 and TRBJ2-1; D gene unclear. CDR3 length: 15 amino acids. V lost 3 bases and J 0 bases, leaving 9 bases between the germline ends. The germline gives CDR1 KGHSH, CDR2 LQKENI. CDR3 sequence (DNA): TGTGCCAGCTCACCCCCCGCGAGCTCCTACAATGAGCAGTTCTTC. It codes for CASSPPASSYNEQFF.

The chain employs TRBV18 and TRBJ1-3, with 10 bases matching TRBD1. CDR3 length: 16 residues. The ends lost 8 bases at V and 3 bases at J; junction bases unmatched: 10. Germline V gene lookup returns CDR1 KGHSH and CDR2 LQKENI. The CDR3 spells CASTTTGGLLGNTIYF. The CDR3 nucleotides read TGTGCCAGCACAACGACAGGGGGCTTGCTTGGAAACACCATATATTTT.

The chain recombines TRBV4-2 with TRBJ2-7; 7 bases match TRBD1. Germline values: CDR1 LGHNA, CDR2 YNFKEQ. CDR3 length equals 17 residues. Trimming cost V 1 base and J 0 bases; bases outside gene matches: 9. The CDR3 DNA reads TGTGCCAGCAGCCAAGGGTTGACAGGGAGTTTCTCCTACGAGCAGTACTTC. Its translation is CASSQGLTGSFSYEQYF.

The chain has TRBV13 and TRBJ2-3; 9 bases line up with TRBD1. The CDR3 runs 15 residues. CDR1 is PRHDT and CDR2 is FYEKMQ in the germline V gene (reference sequence). V lost 0 bases and J lost 7; bases outside the gene matches: 5. The CDR3 spells CASSLGDRGTYTQYF. The CDR3 region has the DNA TGTGCCAGCAGCTTAGGAGACAGGGGGACATATACGCAGTATTTT.

J is TRBJ2-7 and V is TRBV28; TRBD1 is a possible D gene (5 bases). Germline V gene lookup returns CDR1 MDHEN and CDR2 SYDVKM. Trimming took 1 base from V and 5 from J, leaving 9 bases between them. CDR3 size: 13 residues. CDR3 in amino acids: CASSLSGINEQYF. CDR3 nucleotide sequence: TGTGCCAGCAGTTTATCAGGGATCAACGAGCAGTACTTC.

In its sample, this clone was seen a few times. The chain carries TRBV18 and TRBJ1-3; maybe TRBD1 (5 bases). There are 15 residues in the CDR3. V shed 1 base and J shed 1 base, with 8 bases lying between them. CDR1 and CDR2 from the germline V gene are KGHSH and LQKENI. CDR3 DNA: TGTGCCAGCTCACCACAAGACAGTTCTGGAAACACCATATATTTT. Protein sequence: CASSPQDSSGNTIYF.

This sequence joins TRBV18 and TRBJ1-6; tentatively, D is TRBD1 (5 bases). The CDR3 has 15 amino acids. Germline V CDR1 and CDR2: KGHSH, LQKENI. Trimming left V 6 bases short and J 7 bases short, with 16 bases between. The CDR3 reads CASSQQVSSNSPLHF. CDR3 nucleotides: TGTGCCAGCTCGCAACAGGTTTCGTCGAATTCACCCCTCCACTTT.

This rearrangement joins TRBV30 to TRBJ2-7; 11 positions agree with TRBD1. The CDR3 covers 13 residues. V trimming: 5 bases; J trimming: 5 bases; junction bases outside the gene matches: 5. Per the germline V gene, CDR1 is GTSNPN and CDR2 is SVGIG (reference sequence). CDR3 loop: CAWDRTGGDEQYF. The DNA for the CDR3 is TGTGCCTGGGACCGGACAGGGGGCGACGAGCAGTACTTC.

The chain is built from TRBV7-3 and TRBJ2-1; 10 nucleotides line up with TRBD1. The ends lost 4 bases at V and 15 bases at J; junction bases unmatched: 15. The CDR3 extends over 15 amino acids. From germline, CDR1 is SGHTA and CDR2 FQGTGA. The DNA for the CDR3 is TGTGCCAGCAGCTCCCGGGACAGGGGCGAATCGGTTCGGTTCTTC. Protein: CASSSRDRGESVRFF.

The chain uses TRBV12-3 or TRBV12-4 and TRBJ2-7, with a weak D call TRBD1 (5 bases). Trimming took 3 bases from V and 3 from J, leaving 9 bases between them. The CDR3 runs 13 residues. CDR3 DNA: TGTGCCAGCAGTTTTAACAGGCTCTACGAGCAGTACTTC. As protein: CASSFNRLYEQYF.